These T cell receptor beta chains were read from a single sample in a study of vaccination and CD4 T cells after COVID-19. Via MiXCR, TCRdb re-called the PCR reads, giving one row per CDR3 protein. The sample lists 7,500 to 10,000 distinct CDR3 sequences, about 25% occurring once. No cognate antigen is known for these TCRs. Sample: CD4+ T cells from blood, cultured in vitro, taken after SARS-CoV-2 vaccination. These receptors originate from a human donor who had recovered from COVID-19. CDR3s include the opening cysteine and the closing phenylalanine or tryptophan. The order of the fields is V gene, CDR3 length, clone size, D gene, J gene, CDR3 protein, CDR3 DNA. The D gene is left open where the match is weak. Clone sizes are given selectively: once, few, many, or a class where the clone is expanded.

V: TRBV20-1; length: 13; size: -; D: TRBD2; J: TRBJ2-7; CDR3: CSAKPSGIYEQYF; DNA: TGCAGTGCTAAACCTAGCGGAATCTACGAGCAGTACTTC
V: TRBV7-2; length: 13; size: -; D: -; J: TRBJ2-7; CDR3: CASSSQGGDEQYF; DNA: TGTGCCAGCAGCTCACAGGGAGGCGACGAGCAGTACTTC
V: TRBV28; length: 15; size: -; D: TRBD2; J: TRBJ2-1; CDR3: CASKVWAGAGNEQFF; DNA: TGTGCCAGCAAGGTATGGGCGGGAGCGGGCAATGAGCAGTTCTTC
V: TRBV21-1; length: 14; size: -; D: -; J: TRBJ1-1; CDR3: CASSKYARGTEAFF; DNA: TGTGCCAGCAGCAAATACGCCAGGGGCACTGAAGCTTTCTTT
V: TRBV29-1; length: 14; size: few; D: -; J: TRBJ1-4; CDR3: CSGELRGANEKLFF; DNA: TGCAGCGGTGAATTGAGGGGAGCTAATGAAAAACTGTTTTTT
V: TRBV6-1; length: 12; size: -; D: -; J: TRBJ2-1; CDR3: CASSPGLNEQFF; DNA: TGTGCCAGCAGCCCAGGTTTGAATGAGCAGTTCTTC
V: TRBV7-3; length: 15; size: once; D: TRBD2; J: TRBJ2-1; CDR3: CASSYVGGFSNEQFF; DNA: TGTGCCAGCAGCTATGTCGGGGGGTTCTCCAATGAGCAGTTCTTC
V: TRBV7-3; length: 20; size: few; D: -; J: TRBJ2-2; CDR3: CASSAPVSMGGRPNTGELFF; DNA: TGTGCCAGCAGCGCCCCGGTCTCAATGGGGGGACGCCCGAACACCGGGGAGCTGTTTTTT
V: TRBV24-1; length: 15; size: -; D: TRBD2; J: TRBJ2-7; CDR3: CVTSDSQAGFGEQYF; DNA: TGTGTCACCAGTGATTCCCAAGCGGGGTTTGGTGAGCAGTACTTC
V: TRBV20-1; length: 15; size: few; D: -; J: TRBJ1-3; CDR3: CSARDADSSGNTIYF; DNA: TGCAGTGCTAGAGATGCGGACAGCTCTGGAAACACCATATATTTT
V: TRBV18; length: 11; size: -; D: -; J: TRBJ2-5; CDR3: CASSVQETQYF; DNA: TGTGCCAGCTCTGTCCAAGAGACCCAGTACTTC
V: TRBV4-3; length: 16; size: -; D: TRBD2; J: TRBJ2-3; CDR3: CASSQESGRGTDTQYF; DNA: TGCGCCAGCAGCCAAGAGAGCGGGAGGGGCACAGATACGCAGTATTTT
V: TRBV24-1; length: 14; size: -; D: TRBD2; J: TRBJ2-2; CDR3: CATSDAGRAGELFF; DNA: TGTGCCACCAGTGATGCAGGGAGGGCCGGGGAGCTGTTTTTT
V: TRBV20-1; length: 15; size: few; D: TRBD1; J: TRBJ1-1; CDR3: CSASIGGFMDTEAFF; DNA: TGCAGTGCTAGTATAGGGGGCTTCATGGACACTGAAGCTTTCTTT
V: TRBV2; length: 14; size: -; D: -; J: TRBJ2-7; CDR3: CASSEGSGSYEQYF; DNA: TGTGCCAGCAGTGAGGGTAGCGGTTCCTACGAGCAGTACTTC
V: TRBV12-3/TRBV12-4; length: 13; size: -; D: -; J: TRBJ1-2; CDR3: CASSGGLSYGYTF; DNA: TGTGCCAGCAGTGGGGGGCTGAGCTATGGCTACACCTTC
V: TRBV7-2; length: 15; size: -; D: -; J: TRBJ1-3; CDR3: CASSFGRASGNTIYF; DNA: TGTGCCAGCAGCTTCGGACGAGCCTCTGGAAACACCATATATTTT
V: TRBV20-1; length: 14; size: few; D: TRBD1; J: TRBJ1-2; CDR3: CSASPDRANYGYTF; DNA: TGCAGTGCTAGCCCCGACAGGGCAAACTATGGCTACACCTTC
V: TRBV4-3; length: 15; size: -; D: TRBD2; J: TRBJ2-2; CDR3: CASSQDPREAGELFF; DNA: TGCGCCAGCAGCCAAGATCCGCGGGAGGCCGGGGAGCTGTTTTTT
V: TRBV10-2; length: 11; size: -; D: -; J: TRBJ2-7; CDR3: CASSLSYEQYF; DNA: TGCGCCAGCAGCTTAAGCTACGAGCAGTACTTC
V: TRBV27; length: 15; size: -; D: TRBD2; J: TRBJ2-7; CDR3: CASSPPGEGLGEQYF; DNA: TGTGCCAGCAGCCCCCCTGGGGAGGGATTAGGCGAGCAGTACTTC
V: TRBV18; length: 14; size: few; D: -; J: TRBJ1-1; CDR3: CASSPDVVNTEAFF; DNA: TGTGCCAGCTCACCAGATGTGGTGAACACTGAAGCTTTCTTT
V: TRBV6-4; length: 14; size: few; D: -; J: TRBJ1-3; CDR3: CARFMNGVLNTIYF; DNA: TGTGCCAGATTCATGAATGGTGTCTTGAACACCATATATTTT
V: TRBV12-3/TRBV12-4; length: 13; size: few; D: -; J: TRBJ1-2; CDR3: CASSPDSVLGYTF; DNA: TGTGCCAGCAGCCCGGACAGCGTGTTAGGCTACACCTTC
V: TRBV10-1; length: 17; size: -; D: -; J: TRBJ2-3; CDR3: CASSALGTIGGLDTQYF; DNA: TGCGCCAGCAGCGCACTTGGGACAATCGGCGGGTTGGATACGCAGTATTTT
V: TRBV20-1; length: 15; size: few; D: TRBD1; J: TRBJ2-6; CDR3: CSAGDRTSGANVLTF; DNA: TGCAGTGCTGGGGACAGGACCTCTGGGGCCAACGTCCTGACTTTC
V: TRBV20-1; length: 14; size: few; D: -; J: TRBJ1-5; CDR3: CSATIFYTNQPQHF; DNA: TGCAGTGCCACGATATTCTATACCAATCAGCCCCAGCATTTT
V: TRBV20-1; length: 15; size: few; D: TRBD1; J: TRBJ1-5; CDR3: CSARGTGSAAQPQHF; DNA: TGCAGTGCTAGAGGGACAGGATCAGCCGCTCAGCCCCAGCATTTT
V: TRBV7-2; length: 13; size: medium-sized; D: -; J: TRBJ2-7; CDR3: CASSRGLTYEQYF; DNA: TGTGCCAGCAGCCGTGGACTCACCTACGAGCAGTACTTC
V: TRBV6-2/TRBV6-3; length: 11; size: few; D: -; J: TRBJ1-1; CDR3: CASSYGGRAFF; DNA: TGTGCCAGCAGTTACGGGGGGCGAGCTTTCTTT
V: TRBV27; length: 14; size: -; D: -; J: TRBJ1-2; CDR3: CASRRASLNYGYTF; DNA: TGTGCCAGCCGTCGGGCTTCTTTAAACTATGGCTACACCTTC
V: TRBV30; length: 14; size: -; D: -; J: TRBJ1-2; CDR3: CAWSGQSRNYGYTF; DNA: TGTGCCTGGAGTGGTCAGTCCCGTAACTATGGCTACACCTTC
V: TRBV28; length: 14; size: few; D: -; J: TRBJ1-3; CDR3: CASSFGTRGNTIYF; DNA: TGTGCCAGCAGTTTCGGGACAAGAGGAAACACCATATATTTT
V: TRBV7-9; length: 13; size: -; D: -; J: TRBJ2-7; CDR3: CASSGGWGYEQYF; DNA: TGTGCCAGCAGCGGGGGGTGGGGTTACGAGCAGTACTTC
V: TRBV5-4; length: 14; size: few; D: TRBD1; J: TRBJ1-1; CDR3: CASSYFRDRGGAFF; DNA: TGTGCCAGCAGCTACTTCCGGGACAGGGGTGGAGCTTTCTTT
V: TRBV20-1; length: 16; size: -; D: TRBD2; J: TRBJ2-3; CDR3: CSAREWRGGGTDTQYF; DNA: TGCAGTGCTAGAGAGTGGCGGGGGGGGGGCACAGATACGCAGTATTTT
V: TRBV6-5; length: 14; size: -; D: TRBD2; J: TRBJ2-7; CDR3: CASSYSHSGGAQDF; DNA: TGTGCCAGCAGTTACTCCCATAGCGGGGGGGCCCAGGACTTC
V: TRBV20-1; length: 15; size: -; D: -; J: TRBJ2-7; CDR3: CSARRPTGGDYEQYF; DNA: TGCAGTGCTAGACGACCGACAGGCGGCGACTACGAGCAGTACTTC
V: TRBV29-1; length: 12; size: -; D: -; J: TRBJ1-2; CDR3: CSVAGTYYGYTF; DNA: TGCAGCGTGGCGGGGACGTACTATGGCTACACCTTC
V: TRBV19; length: 13; size: once; D: TRBD1; J: TRBJ1-2; CDR3: CASGTGHNYGYTF; DNA: TGTGCCAGTGGGACAGGGCACAACTATGGCTACACCTTC
V: TRBV12-3/TRBV12-4; length: 13; size: -; D: -; J: TRBJ1-1; CDR3: CASSQQINTEAFF; DNA: TGTGCCAGCAGTCAACAAATTAACACTGAAGCTTTCTTT
V: TRBV2; length: 12; size: medium-sized; D: -; J: TRBJ2-3; CDR3: CASSPSTDTQYF; DNA: TGTGCCAGCAGTCCTAGCACAGATACGCAGTATTTT
V: TRBV12-5; length: 14; size: -; D: TRBD1; J: TRBJ2-3; CDR3: CASGRGQDADTQYF; DNA: TGTGCTAGTGGCCGGGGACAGGATGCAGATACGCAGTATTTT
V: TRBV6-2/TRBV6-3; length: 13; size: -; D: -; J: TRBJ1-2; CDR3: CASSYTGTSPYTF; DNA: TGTGCCAGCAGTTATACCGGGACGTCTCCCTACACCTTC
V: TRBV7-9; length: 14; size: -; D: TRBD1; J: TRBJ1-2; CDR3: CASSLGTGGAFHTF; DNA: TGTGCCAGCAGCTTAGGAACAGGGGGCGCGTTCCACACCTTC
V: TRBV19; length: 15; size: -; D: TRBD2; J: TRBJ2-7; CDR3: CASSPRTSLSYEQYF; DNA: TGTGCCAGTAGTCCACGGACTAGCTTGTCCTACGAGCAGTACTTC
V: TRBV6-5; length: 15; size: -; D: -; J: TRBJ1-1; CDR3: CASSYSDRANTEAFF; DNA: TGTGCCAGCAGTTACTCGGACAGAGCTAACACTGAAGCTTTCTTT
V: TRBV28; length: 13; size: -; D: -; J: TRBJ2-1; CDR3: CASTINSYNEQFF; DNA: TGTGCCAGCACAATTAACTCCTACAATGAGCAGTTCTTC
V: TRBV20-1; length: 13; size: -; D: TRBD1; J: TRBJ1-2; CDR3: CSAMGGQGGGYTF; DNA: TGCAGTGCTATGGGGGGACAGGGCGGCGGCTACACCTTC
V: TRBV27; length: 13; size: -; D: -; J: TRBJ1-1; CDR3: CASSLRGYTEAFF; DNA: TGTGCCAGCAGTTTACGAGGGTACACTGAAGCTTTCTTT
V: TRBV2; length: 15; size: once; D: -; J: TRBJ2-2; CDR3: CASSGPVPNTGELFF; DNA: TGTGCCAGCAGTGGTCCAGTACCCAACACCGGGGAGCTGTTTTTT
V: TRBV20-1; length: 13; size: -; D: TRBD1; J: TRBJ1-4; CDR3: CSAREGAAEKLFF; DNA: TGCAGTGCCAGAGAGGGGGCGGCTGAAAAACTGTTTTTT
V: TRBV21-1; length: 16; size: few; D: -; J: TRBJ2-1; CDR3: CASSKTAGGPYDEQFF; DNA: TGTGCCAGCAGCAAGACCGCGGGAGGGCCGTATGATGAGCAGTTCTTC
V: TRBV7-2; length: 16; size: -; D: TRBD1; J: TRBJ2-3; CDR3: CASSLGGTGHTDTQYF; DNA: TGTGCCAGCAGCTTAGGAGGGACAGGACACACAGATACGCAGTATTTT